This entry concerns a single TCR beta chain. This entry belongs to a study of blood T cell repertoires in COVID-19. Study summary: The United States, Italy and Spain were the sources of the acute and convalescent COVID-19 samples. Sources were T cells, B-cell-depleted T cells, or PBMCs; the material itself was cDNA or gDNA.

Trimming removed 8 bases from V and 5 bases from J, with 12 bases in between. The CDR3 covers 12 residues. The germline CDR1 and CDR2 sequences are MNHEY and SVGAGI. Assay used: immunoSEQ multiplex PCR; TCRdb lists only in-frame clones, some missing. The profile covers around 200,000 clones, with roughly 73% appearing a single time and approximately 2.9% taken by the ten largest. This clonotype originated in an elderly woman with active or convalescent COVID-19. This rearrangement joins TRBV6-5 to TRBJ1-1, with unresolved D. Sequences were obtained from peripheral blood. CDR3 residues: CASHLRSTEAFF. The CDR3 DNA sequence: TGTGCCAGCCACCTGAGGTCGACTGAAGCTTTCTTT.